These 18 T cell receptor beta chains came from one sample sequenced in a study of blood T cell repertoires in COVID-19. Assay: immunoSEQ multiplex PCR; the TCRdb copy retains only in-frame clones and omits some. The repertoire includes about 36,000 clones, around four fifths of them detected once, and 13% to 15% sits in the top ten. The sequenced material came from peripheral blood. Source of these receptors: a human donor in a cohort sampled during active COVID-19.

CDR3 sequence: CASRGWNTEAFF. The CDR3 nucleotides read TGTGCCAGTCGGGGGTGGAACACTGAAGCTTTCTTT. The chain has TRBV7-6 and TRBJ1-1; TRBD1 is a possible D gene (5 bases). This CDR3 is 12 amino acids long. Germline V lookup: CDR1 SGHVS, CDR2 FNYEAQ. The V and J ends lost 9 bases and 1 base respectively, with 9 bases between them.

This clone came up once. CDR3 bases: TGTGCCAGCAGCCGGGGGGGCTGGAGCAATCAGCCCCAGCATTTT. This codes for CASSRGGWSNQPQHF. The rearrangement uses TRBV2 and TRBJ1-5; D possibly corresponds to TRBD1 (6 bases). Trimming took 6 bases from V and 1 from J, leaving 13 bases between them. CDR1 is SNHLY, CDR2 FYNNEI, per germline. The CDR3 is 15 amino acids.

The chain links TRBV3-1 (or the pseudogene TRBV3-2) to TRBJ2-1, with D possibly being TRBD2 (5 bases). Looked up from germline, CDR1 is LGHDT and CDR2 is YNNKEL (reference sequence). The CDR3 covers 15 residues. V gave up 0 bases and J gave up 7 bases, with 13 bases separating them. CDR3 DNA sequence: TGTGCCAGCAGCCAAGATGTCGGGGAATGGAATGAGCAGTTCTTC. This translates into CASSQDVGEWNEQFF.

The V call is TRBV24-1, the J call TRBJ1-2; TRBD1 aligns across 8 bases. Trimming cost V 11 bases and J 2 bases; bases outside gene matches: 6. The germline CDR1 and CDR2 sequences are KGHDR and SFDVKD. The CDR3 covers 13 residues. CDR3 nucleotide sequence: TGTGCCAGGTATACAGGGGGGAACTATGGCTACACCTTC. Residues: CARYTGGNYGYTF.

This clone turned up a few times. The rearrangement links TRBV6-2 or TRBV6-3 to TRBJ2-2; 7 nucleotides agree with TRBD1. The germline gives CDR1 MNHEY, CDR2 SVGEGT. CDR3 size: 16 residues. V gave up 6 bases and J gave up 6 bases; unmatched junction bases: 13. CDR3: CASSRFLTGIPGELFF. For the CDR3, the DNA is TGTGCCAGCAGCCGCTTCCTGACAGGGATTCCCGGGGAGCTGTTTTTT.

The V gene is TRBV3-1 (or the pseudogene TRBV3-2), the J gene TRBJ1-3; the match to TRBD1 covers 10 bases. J lost 0 bases, V lost 5 bases, and 7 bases had no gene match. CDR1 and CDR2 from the germline V gene are LGHDT and YNNKEL (reference sequence). The CDR3 length is 17 residues. CDR3 DNA: TGTGCCAGCAGCTATCGGACAGGGGGAGACTCTGGAAACACCATATATTTT. Its translation: CASSYRTGGDSGNTIYF.

CDR3 DNA sequence: TGTGCCAGCACCCGGGGACAGGGGATCGGCTACAATGAGCAGTTCTTC. Translating it yields CASTRGQGIGYNEQFF. The chain carries TRBV9 and TRBJ2-1; TRBD1 matches 10 bases. Germline CDR1 and CDR2: SGDLS and YYNGEE. The CDR3 consists of 16 residues. V lost 6 bases, J lost 3 bases, and 9 bases stayed unmatched.

The genes are TRBV20-1 and TRBJ2-3, with 8 nucleotides matching TRBD2. CDR1 is DFQATT, CDR2 SNEGSKA, per germline (reference sequence). This CDR3 spans 16 amino acids. The junction had 8 bases not matched to a gene; V was cut back by 3 bases and J by 0 bases. This CDR3 is CSASGVSGGSTDTQYF. CDR3 DNA: TGCAGTGCTAGTGGTGTGAGCGGGGGCAGCACAGATACGCAGTATTTT.

The chain uses TRBV30 and TRBJ2-7, with TRBD2 as a possible D gene (5 bases). With 1 base removed from V and 6 bases from J, the gap between germline ends came to 16 bases. CDR1 is GTSNPN and CDR2 is SVGIG in the germline V gene (reference sequence). CDR3 length equals 14 residues. The DNA of the CDR3 is TGTGCCTGGAGTGCCGGGGTGCCCCCCTCCGAGCAGTACTTC. Translation gives CAWSAGVPPSEQYF.

The J gene is TRBJ2-5, the V gene TRBV15; maybe TRBD2 (5 bases). Per the germline V gene, CDR1 is LNHNV and CDR2 is YYDKDF (reference sequence). V was clipped by 0 bases and J by 6 bases, with 14 bases between them. CDR3 length equals 15 residues. CDR3 nucleotide sequence: TGTGCCACCAGCAGAGATTTCAGAGGGCCGCAGACCCAGTACTTC. Its protein product is CATSRDFRGPQTQYF.

This clone was picked up a small number of times. The chain joins TRBV19 to TRBJ1-2; the D gene is possibly TRBD1 (6 bases). Trimming took off 0 bases at V and 5 bases at J, with 13 bases between the two ends. The V gene's germline CDR1 is LNHDA and CDR2 SQIVND (reference sequence). The CDR3 covers 15 residues. Here the CDR3 reads CASSIDLGQSYGYTF. In DNA, the CDR3 is TGTGCCAGTAGTATAGATCTAGGACAGTCGTATGGCTACACCTTC.

This clone was recorded only once. The V and J genes are TRBV10-3 and TRBJ2-7, with TRBD1 matching 7 bases. V lost 7 bases, J lost 3 bases, and 9 bases stayed unmatched. The CDR3 covers 14 residues. Germline CDR1 reads ENHRY; CDR2 reads SYGVKD. In DNA, the CDR3 is TGTGCCATCACGGTTCAGGGGGACCTCTACGAGCAGTACTTC. As protein: CAITVQGDLYEQYF.

The genes are TRBV15 and TRBJ1-2; TRBD1 matches at 7 bases. With 4 bases clipped from V and 2 bases from J, the junction kept 10 bases outside the gene matches. From germline, CDR1 is LNHNV and CDR2 YYDKDF (reference sequence). CDR3 length: 16 residues. The CDR3 nucleotides are TGTGCCACCAGCACTAAAGGGACAGCAGTAAACTATGGCTACACCTTC. Its translation is CATSTKGTAVNYGYTF. The full variable domain, its missing parts supplied by reference TRBV15 and TRBJ1-2, is DAMVIQNPRYQVTQFGKPVTLSCSQTLNHNVMYWYQQKSSQAPKLLFHYYDKDFNNEADTPDNFQSRRPNTSFCFLDIRSPGLGDTAMYLCATSTKGTAVNYGYTFGSGTRLTVV.

The chain carries TRBV25-1 and TRBJ1-1, with D possibly TRBD1 on 6 matching bases. V gave up 2 bases and J gave up 8 bases, with 9 bases separating them. Per the germline V gene, CDR1 is MGHDK and CDR2 is SYGVNS. CDR3 length equals 12 residues. The CDR3 here is CASSEPDREAFF. The DNA of the CDR3 is TGTGCCAGCAGTGAACCTGACAGGGAAGCTTTCTTT. The entire variable domain, with the rest obtained from reference TRBV25-1 and TRBJ1-1, is as follows: EADIYQTPRYLVIGTGKKITLECSQTMGHDKMYWYQQDPGMELHLIHYSYGVNSTEKGDLSSESTVSRIRTEHFPLTLESARPSHTSQYLCASSEPDREAFFGQGTRLTVV.

The chain has TRBV30 and TRBJ1-4; D remains unclear. Germline values: CDR1 GTSNPN, CDR2 SVGIG (reference sequence). The CDR3 sequence is 13 residues long. Trimming removed 2 bases at V and 5 bases at J, with 9 bases between. This chain's CDR3 is CAWSTNFNEKLFF. In nucleotides, the CDR3 is TGTGCCTGGAGTACCAACTTCAATGAAAAACTGTTTTTT.

V is TRBV6-5 and J is TRBJ2-1; the match to TRBD2 covers 7 bases. Germline V gene sequence: CDR1 MNHEY, CDR2 SVGAGI. Germline trimming cut 7 bases from V and 1 base from J; bases unmatched to any gene: 4. This CDR3 has 14 residues. The CDR3 protein is CASMGRASYNEQFF. The CDR3 nucleotides are TGTGCCAGCATGGGGAGGGCTTCCTACAATGAGCAGTTCTTC.

This chain uses TRBV5-5 with TRBJ2-7; 7 nucleotides line up with TRBD1. The J segment lost 1 base and the V segment lost 2 bases, leaving 12 bases of the junction unmatched. There are 17 residues in the CDR3. CDR1 is SGHKS and CDR2 is YYEKEE in the germline V gene (reference sequence). CDR3 residues: CASSLGVGADRSYEQYF. The CDR3 DNA reads as TGTGCCAGCAGCTTAGGTGTGGGGGCGGACAGGTCCTACGAGCAGTACTTC.

The V and J genes are TRBV7-2 and TRBJ2-1; 8 bases match TRBD2. CDR3 length equals 14 residues. In germline, CDR1 is SGHTA, CDR2 FQGNSA. V gave up 6 bases and J gave up 7 bases; unmatched junction bases: 8. Written as DNA, the CDR3 is TGTGCCAGCAGGCCGGGGGGGCGAGGGAATGAGCAGTTCTTC. It specifies CASRPGGRGNEQFF.